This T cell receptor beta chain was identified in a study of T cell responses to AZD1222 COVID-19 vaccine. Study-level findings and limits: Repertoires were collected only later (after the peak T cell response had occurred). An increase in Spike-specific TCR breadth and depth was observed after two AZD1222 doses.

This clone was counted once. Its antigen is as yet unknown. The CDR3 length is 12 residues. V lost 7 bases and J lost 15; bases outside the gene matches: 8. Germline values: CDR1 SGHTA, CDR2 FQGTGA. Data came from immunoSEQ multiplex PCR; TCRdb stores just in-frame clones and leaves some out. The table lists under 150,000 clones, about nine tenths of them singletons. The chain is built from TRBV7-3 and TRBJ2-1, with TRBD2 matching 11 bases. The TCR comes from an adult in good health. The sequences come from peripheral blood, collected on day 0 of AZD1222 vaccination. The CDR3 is CASTSGTSGLFF. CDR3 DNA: TGTGCCAGCACCTCCGGGACTAGCGGATTGTTCTTC.